These 3 T cell receptor beta chains came from one sample sequenced in a study of cytomegalovirus exposure and HLA in healthy donors. Assay: immunoSEQ multiplex PCR; the TCRdb copy retains only in-frame clones and omits some. Among 55,000 to 65,000 clones, more than 90% were seen once, and the ten largest hold 0.8% to 1.2%. Sequenced input: PBMCs. The receptors originated from a young man in good health and CMV-seronegative.

This clone was seen more than once but under ten times. The chain joins TRBV27 to TRBJ1-1; D is possibly TRBD1 (5 bases). V dropped 3 bases and J dropped 6 bases, with 14 bases sitting between them. This CDR3 comprises 14 residues. Germline V lookup: CDR1 MNHEY, CDR2 SMNVEV (reference sequence). The CDR3 region is CASSFRYQGSEAFF. The CDR3 bases are TGTGCCAGCAGTTTCCGGTATCAGGGATCTGAAGCTTTCTTT.

This sequence joins TRBV6-5 and TRBJ1-1; the D is unclear. The CDR3 covers 13 residues. V dropped 6 bases and J dropped 4 bases, with 12 bases sitting between them. Germline V CDR1 and CDR2: MNHEY, SVGAGI. The CDR3 DNA reads as TGTGCCAGCAGGTGGGAGGGAGGCACTGAAGCTTTCTTT. Protein product: CASRWEGGTEAFF.

This chain uses TRBV27 with TRBJ2-3; TRBD1 agrees at 9 bases. After removal of 4 bases from V and 8 bases from J, the junction contained 10 bases not matched to a gene. Germline-derived CDR1 and CDR2 are MNHEY and SMNVEV (reference sequence). The CDR3 is 15 amino acids. The chain's CDR3 is CASSSGTGPDSTQYF. CDR3 nucleotides: TGTGCCAGCAGTTCGGGGACAGGGCCCGATAGTACGCAGTATTTT.